This T cell receptor (beta chain) was recovered during a study of T cells in Graves' hyperthyroidism and ophthalmopathy. This clonotype has just a few counts. Patients aged 18 to 65 had newly diagnosed hyperthyroidism lasting under 2 months. Exclusion of a patient resulted from uncontrolled infection, other autoimmune disease, pregnancy or lactation. RNA transcripts provided the source from which TCR beta CDR3 regions were amplified. Researchers ran a first-round RT-PCR on the TCR CDR3 using the HTBI primer set. TCRdb re-analysed the multiplex PCR reads in MiXCR, keeping a single row per CDR3 protein. The data show some 350,000 distinct CDR3 sequences, just under 25% seen once. The V gene's germline CDR1 is LNHDA and CDR2 SQIVND (reference sequence). This CDR3 comprises 14 residues. V was clipped by 5 bases and J by 1 base, with 12 bases between them.

This TCR was sampled from a man aged 50-60 years with Graves' hyperthyroidism. The V call is TRBV19, the J call TRBJ2-7; a possible D gene is TRBD2 (6 bases). Sequenced sample: blood. This chain's CDR3 is CASSRDSSSYEQYF. DNA of the CDR3: TGTGCCAGTAGTCGGGACTCCTCTTCCTACGAGCAGTACTTC.